This is a list of T cell receptor beta chains from one sample in a study of T cell repertoires in cytomegalovirus infection. TCRdb re-called the reads through MiXCR, storing one row per CDR3 protein. The sample holds approximately 630,000 distinct CDR3 sequences; roughly 24% are singletons and the top ten take under 8.5%. Sequenced sample: CD8+ T cells from PBMCs. These receptor sequences come from a human donor in good health (CMV status not recorded). Some clones in this sample may be carry-over from other donors' samples. Each CDR3 is given with its conserved first and last residue. A D gene is named only where the DNA matches it firmly. Expanded clones are given a class, and other clones once, few, many or no size at all.

V: TRBV6-2/TRBV6-3
size: few
J: TRBJ2-1
D: TRBD2
DNA: TGTGCCAGCAGTCCGGCGGTAGCGGGGTATGAGCAGTTCTTC
CDR3: CASSPAVAGYEQFF

V: TRBV2
size: NA
J: TRBJ2-1
D: NA
DNA: TGTGCCAGCACCACCCGGCACCGTCTCTCCTACAATGAGCAGTTCTTC
CDR3: CASTTRHRLSYNEQFF

V: TRBV20-1
size: NA
J: TRBJ1-2
D: TRBD1
DNA: TGCAGTGCTAGAGACTTGGACAGGGTTAGCTATGGCTACACCTTC
CDR3: CSARDLDRVSYGYTF

V: TRBV12-3/TRBV12-4
size: few
J: TRBJ2-6
D: TRBD1
DNA: TGTGCCAGCATCTCTCGAGGGGGCCCTGGGGCCAACGTCCTGACTTTC
CDR3: CASISRGGPGANVLTF

V: TRBV7-6
size: NA
J: TRBJ2-3
D: TRBD1
DNA: TGTGCCAGCAGCCTACTGACCGCGGACAGGGGCACAGATACGCAGTATTTT
CDR3: CASSLLTADRGTDTQYF

V: TRBV4-3
size: many
J: TRBJ2-3
D: NA
DNA: TGTGCCAGCAGCCAGGACTCCACAGATACGCAGTATTTT
CDR3: CASSQDSTDTQYF

V: TRBV13
size: few
J: TRBJ1-1
D: NA
DNA: TGTGCCAGCAGCCCCGGGAAGCCCACTGAAGCTTTCTTT
CDR3: CASSPGKPTEAFF

V: TRBV6-2/TRBV6-3
size: NA
J: TRBJ1-1
D: TRBD1
DNA: TGTGCCAGCAGTCCAGACGTACAGGGGACTGAAGCTTTCTTT
CDR3: CASSPDVQGTEAFF

V: TRBV7-6
size: many
J: TRBJ1-2
D: NA
DNA: TGTGCCAGCAGCTTAGGAGGAGGGGCTAAGGATGGCTACACCTTC
CDR3: CASSLGGGAKDGYTF

V: TRBV7-9
size: NA
J: TRBJ1-2
D: TRBD1
DNA: TGTGCCAGCAGCTCCGGGGGACAGGGGGCATACTACGGCTACACCTTC
CDR3: CASSSGGQGAYYGYTF

V: TRBV20-1
size: few
J: TRBJ2-1
D: TRBD2
DNA: TGCAGTGCTAGAGACCCCCTCGGGAGGGACAATGAGCAGTTCTTC
CDR3: CSARDPLGRDNEQFF

V: TRBV29-1
size: NA
J: TRBJ1-1
D: TRBD1
DNA: TGCAGCGTTCCCGGGGACAGGAGGGCAACTTTCTTT
CDR3: CSVPGDRRATFF

V: TRBV20-1
size: few
J: TRBJ1-6
D: NA
DNA: TGCAGTGCTAGAGACATAGGGGCAGGGCCCCTGCGCTCCTATAATTCACCCCTCCACTTT
CDR3: CSARDIGAGPLRSYNSPLHF

V: TRBV4-1
size: NA
J: TRBJ2-1
D: NA
DNA: TGCGCCAGCAGCCAAGATCGAGGAGACCTTGGAGATGAGCAGTTCTTC
CDR3: CASSQDRGDLGDEQFF

V: TRBV20-1
size: few
J: TRBJ1-5
D: NA
DNA: TGCAGTGCTGAAGTTAGAGATAGCAATCAGCCCCAGCATTTT
CDR3: CSAEVRDSNQPQHF

V: TRBV7-8
size: NA
J: TRBJ2-1
D: NA
DNA: TGTGCCAGCAGCTTAGAATCCCCAGGGACATCCTACAATGAGCAGTTCTTC
CDR3: CASSLESPGTSYNEQFF

V: TRBV10-3
size: NA
J: TRBJ2-2
D: NA
DNA: TGTGCCATCAGGGACGACCGGAACACCGGGGAGCTGTTTTTT
CDR3: CAIRDDRNTGELFF

V: TRBV14
size: many
J: TRBJ2-1
D: TRBD2
DNA: TGTGCCAGCAGCCAGCTTAGACTAGCGGCTTACAATGAGCAGTTCTTC
CDR3: CASSQLRLAAYNEQFF

V: TRBV29-1
size: many
J: TRBJ2-1
D: NA
DNA: TGCAGCGTTGAGGGAACATGGGAGCAGTTCTTC
CDR3: CSVEGTWEQFF

V: TRBV27
size: few
J: TRBJ2-7
D: NA
DNA: TGTGCCAGCAGCGACGGTTGGGAGCAGTACTTC
CDR3: CASSDGWEQYF

V: TRBV6-5
size: NA
J: TRBJ2-6
D: TRBD1
DNA: TGTGCCAGCAGTTACCGGGACAGGGTGTACTCTGGGGCCAACGTCCTGACTTTC
CDR3: CASSYRDRVYSGANVLTF

V: TRBV7-2
size: many
J: TRBJ2-1
D: NA
DNA: TGTGCCAGCAGAACCAGGGTAGATGAGCAGTTCTTC
CDR3: CASRTRVDEQFF

V: TRBV2
size: NA
J: TRBJ1-3
D: TRBD1
DNA: TGTGCCAGCAGTGCCCGGACAGGGGGATATGGAAACACCATATATTTT
CDR3: CASSARTGGYGNTIYF

V: TRBV29-1
size: few
J: TRBJ1-1
D: TRBD1
DNA: TGCAGCGTTGAAGAGGGGGGGACAGGGATCACATTCGCGAACACTGAAGCTTTCTTT
CDR3: CSVEEGGTGITFANTEAFF

V: TRBV7-8
size: many
J: TRBJ2-3
D: TRBD2
DNA: TGTGCCAGCAGCTCACCTTCGGGGCGAGCGGGGGGCGCAGATACGCAGTATTTT
CDR3: CASSSPSGRAGGADTQYF

V: TRBV20-1
size: NA
J: TRBJ2-2
D: NA
DNA: TGCAGTGCAGTCCCCAGGGTGGACGCCACCGGGGAGCTGTTTTTT
CDR3: CSAVPRVDATGELFF

V: TRBV5-4
size: NA
J: TRBJ1-4
D: NA
DNA: TGTGCCAGCAGCGCGGAGGAGGAGAATGAAAAACTGTTTTTT
CDR3: CASSAEEENEKLFF

V: TRBV7-9
size: many
J: TRBJ1-1
D: NA
DNA: TGTGCCAGCAGCAGGGGACGGACCCGAGCTTTCTTT
CDR3: CASSRGRTRAFF

V: TRBV4-1
size: few
J: TRBJ2-7
D: NA
DNA: TGCGCCAGCAGCCAAGAAGAGCTGAGCTACGAGCAGTACTTC
CDR3: CASSQEELSYEQYF

V: TRBV5-1
size: NA
J: TRBJ2-3
D: NA
DNA: TGCGCCAGCAGCTTGGATGGGACATCGTCAGATACGCAGTATTTT
CDR3: CASSLDGTSSDTQYF

V: TRBV5-1
size: NA
J: TRBJ1-5
D: NA
DNA: TGCGCCAGCAGCCCGGCGGGGGGCCATCAGCCCCAGCATTTT
CDR3: CASSPAGGHQPQHF

V: TRBV7-9
size: NA
J: TRBJ1-2
D: NA
DNA: TGTGCCAGCAGCTCCTCCCCAGGGTTCCATAGAGTTAACTATGGCTACACCTTC
CDR3: CASSSSPGFHRVNYGYTF

V: TRBV20-1
size: few
J: TRBJ2-1
D: NA
DNA: TGCAGTGCTAGACCCACCCAGGGGTGGTATTTGGATGAGCAGTTCTTC
CDR3: CSARPTQGWYLDEQFF

V: TRBV28
size: NA
J: TRBJ2-2
D: NA
DNA: TGTGCCAGCAGTCCTATCTTATACACCGGGGAGCTGTTTTTT
CDR3: CASSPILYTGELFF

V: TRBV25-1
size: few
J: TRBJ1-2
D: NA
DNA: TGTGCCAGCAGTGAATATGGGCCCGCCGGAGGCTACACCTTC
CDR3: CASSEYGPAGGYTF

V: TRBV6-2/TRBV6-3
size: NA
J: TRBJ1-6
D: NA
DNA: TGTGCCAGCAGTTACTTAGGACCTCAGGCCCTCCACTTT
CDR3: CASSYLGPQALHF

V: TRBV6-6
size: NA
J: TRBJ1-5
D: NA
DNA: TGTGCCAGCAGCCGATATGATAGCAATCAGCCCCAGCATTTT
CDR3: CASSRYDSNQPQHF

V: TRBV12-3/TRBV12-4
size: many
J: TRBJ2-1
D: NA
DNA: TGTGCCAGCAGCATCCGGGGCCTCGGCGATGAGCAGTTCTTC
CDR3: CASSIRGLGDEQFF

V: TRBV6-1
size: NA
J: TRBJ2-7
D: TRBD2
DNA: TGTGCCAGTTACCCCCCGGGGGGATACGAGCAGTACTTC
CDR3: CASYPPGGYEQYF

V: TRBV20-1
size: NA
J: TRBJ2-1
D: NA
DNA: TGCAGTGCTAGTACTGATGGGAGGGACAGCCATAGTATTTGGGAGGATGAGCAGTTCTTC
CDR3: CSASTDGRDSHSIWEDEQFF

V: TRBV20-1
size: few
J: TRBJ1-6
D: NA
DNA: TGCAGTGCTAGGGAGGGGCACAAAAATAATTCACCCCTCCACTTT
CDR3: CSAREGHKNNSPLHF

V: TRBV5-5
size: NA
J: TRBJ2-1
D: TRBD1
DNA: TGTGCCAGCAGCTCTCCGGGACAGGGGGAGAACTCCTACAATGAGCAGTTCTTC
CDR3: CASSSPGQGENSYNEQFF

V: TRBV7-6
size: NA
J: TRBJ2-1
D: TRBD2
DNA: TGTGCCAGCAGCTTAGGGGGACTAGCGGCCCCGTACAATGAGCAGTTCTTC
CDR3: CASSLGGLAAPYNEQFF

V: TRBV7-9
size: many
J: TRBJ1-5
D: NA
DNA: TGTGCCAGCAGCTTAGGGCAGGGGAGCCTTCCTCAGCCCCAGCATTTT
CDR3: CASSLGQGSLPQPQHF

V: TRBV6-2/TRBV6-3
size: NA
J: TRBJ2-6
D: TRBD1
DNA: TGTGCCAGTCGTGAGCCCGGGACAGGGCCGACTCGGGCCAACGTCCTGACTTTC
CDR3: CASREPGTGPTRANVLTF